The rows below give T cell receptor beta chains drawn from one sample of a study of T cells in Graves' hyperthyroidism and ophthalmopathy. TCRdb independently ran MiXCR on the multiplex PCR reads; one entry per CDR3 protein. The sample contains approximately 600,000 distinct CDR3 sequences, 11% to 15% of which appear only once. Sequenced material: blood. The receptors originated from a woman aged 30 to 39 with Graves' hyperthyroidism that later progressed to Graves' ophthalmopathy. CDR3s leave out the opening cysteine and the closing phenylalanine or tryptophan.

J gene	V gene	CDR3 protein
TRBJ1-1	TRBV12-5	ASGLRARVVDTEAF
TRBJ2-7	TRBV4-3	ASSQPDGEQY
TRBJ2-5	TRBV7-9	ASSSPTGTTQY
TRBJ2-3	TRBV7-3	ASSRSGFSTDTQY
TRBJ2-5	TRBV20-1	SAPPERQGGQETQY
TRBJ2-2	TRBV12-3/TRBV12-4	ASRAGPNTGELF
TRBJ1-5	TRBV30	AWSHRSNQPQH
TRBJ1-1	TRBV28	ASSLSSRGNTEAF
TRBJ1-2	TRBV19	ASSMIRPGRGQGSYGYT
TRBJ2-1	TRBV4-1	ASSHAPPTGNEQF
TRBJ1-1	TRBV3-1	ASSQRDLGGTEAF
TRBJ2-5	TRBV2	ASSEGTGGETQY
TRBJ2-1	TRBV7-9	ASSRTRTSHYQYNEQF
TRBJ1-3	TRBV12-3/TRBV12-4	ASSLSVSGNTIY
TRBJ2-5	TRBV9	ASSELAAQETQY
TRBJ2-3	TRBV28	ASSSGTASTDTQY
TRBJ2-7	TRBV28	ASSLLQRQGINEQY
TRBJ2-5	TRBV27	ASSWWNGETQY
TRBJ2-1	TRBV19	ASRIKSSYNEQF
TRBJ2-5	TRBV30	AWSRLAGAQETQY